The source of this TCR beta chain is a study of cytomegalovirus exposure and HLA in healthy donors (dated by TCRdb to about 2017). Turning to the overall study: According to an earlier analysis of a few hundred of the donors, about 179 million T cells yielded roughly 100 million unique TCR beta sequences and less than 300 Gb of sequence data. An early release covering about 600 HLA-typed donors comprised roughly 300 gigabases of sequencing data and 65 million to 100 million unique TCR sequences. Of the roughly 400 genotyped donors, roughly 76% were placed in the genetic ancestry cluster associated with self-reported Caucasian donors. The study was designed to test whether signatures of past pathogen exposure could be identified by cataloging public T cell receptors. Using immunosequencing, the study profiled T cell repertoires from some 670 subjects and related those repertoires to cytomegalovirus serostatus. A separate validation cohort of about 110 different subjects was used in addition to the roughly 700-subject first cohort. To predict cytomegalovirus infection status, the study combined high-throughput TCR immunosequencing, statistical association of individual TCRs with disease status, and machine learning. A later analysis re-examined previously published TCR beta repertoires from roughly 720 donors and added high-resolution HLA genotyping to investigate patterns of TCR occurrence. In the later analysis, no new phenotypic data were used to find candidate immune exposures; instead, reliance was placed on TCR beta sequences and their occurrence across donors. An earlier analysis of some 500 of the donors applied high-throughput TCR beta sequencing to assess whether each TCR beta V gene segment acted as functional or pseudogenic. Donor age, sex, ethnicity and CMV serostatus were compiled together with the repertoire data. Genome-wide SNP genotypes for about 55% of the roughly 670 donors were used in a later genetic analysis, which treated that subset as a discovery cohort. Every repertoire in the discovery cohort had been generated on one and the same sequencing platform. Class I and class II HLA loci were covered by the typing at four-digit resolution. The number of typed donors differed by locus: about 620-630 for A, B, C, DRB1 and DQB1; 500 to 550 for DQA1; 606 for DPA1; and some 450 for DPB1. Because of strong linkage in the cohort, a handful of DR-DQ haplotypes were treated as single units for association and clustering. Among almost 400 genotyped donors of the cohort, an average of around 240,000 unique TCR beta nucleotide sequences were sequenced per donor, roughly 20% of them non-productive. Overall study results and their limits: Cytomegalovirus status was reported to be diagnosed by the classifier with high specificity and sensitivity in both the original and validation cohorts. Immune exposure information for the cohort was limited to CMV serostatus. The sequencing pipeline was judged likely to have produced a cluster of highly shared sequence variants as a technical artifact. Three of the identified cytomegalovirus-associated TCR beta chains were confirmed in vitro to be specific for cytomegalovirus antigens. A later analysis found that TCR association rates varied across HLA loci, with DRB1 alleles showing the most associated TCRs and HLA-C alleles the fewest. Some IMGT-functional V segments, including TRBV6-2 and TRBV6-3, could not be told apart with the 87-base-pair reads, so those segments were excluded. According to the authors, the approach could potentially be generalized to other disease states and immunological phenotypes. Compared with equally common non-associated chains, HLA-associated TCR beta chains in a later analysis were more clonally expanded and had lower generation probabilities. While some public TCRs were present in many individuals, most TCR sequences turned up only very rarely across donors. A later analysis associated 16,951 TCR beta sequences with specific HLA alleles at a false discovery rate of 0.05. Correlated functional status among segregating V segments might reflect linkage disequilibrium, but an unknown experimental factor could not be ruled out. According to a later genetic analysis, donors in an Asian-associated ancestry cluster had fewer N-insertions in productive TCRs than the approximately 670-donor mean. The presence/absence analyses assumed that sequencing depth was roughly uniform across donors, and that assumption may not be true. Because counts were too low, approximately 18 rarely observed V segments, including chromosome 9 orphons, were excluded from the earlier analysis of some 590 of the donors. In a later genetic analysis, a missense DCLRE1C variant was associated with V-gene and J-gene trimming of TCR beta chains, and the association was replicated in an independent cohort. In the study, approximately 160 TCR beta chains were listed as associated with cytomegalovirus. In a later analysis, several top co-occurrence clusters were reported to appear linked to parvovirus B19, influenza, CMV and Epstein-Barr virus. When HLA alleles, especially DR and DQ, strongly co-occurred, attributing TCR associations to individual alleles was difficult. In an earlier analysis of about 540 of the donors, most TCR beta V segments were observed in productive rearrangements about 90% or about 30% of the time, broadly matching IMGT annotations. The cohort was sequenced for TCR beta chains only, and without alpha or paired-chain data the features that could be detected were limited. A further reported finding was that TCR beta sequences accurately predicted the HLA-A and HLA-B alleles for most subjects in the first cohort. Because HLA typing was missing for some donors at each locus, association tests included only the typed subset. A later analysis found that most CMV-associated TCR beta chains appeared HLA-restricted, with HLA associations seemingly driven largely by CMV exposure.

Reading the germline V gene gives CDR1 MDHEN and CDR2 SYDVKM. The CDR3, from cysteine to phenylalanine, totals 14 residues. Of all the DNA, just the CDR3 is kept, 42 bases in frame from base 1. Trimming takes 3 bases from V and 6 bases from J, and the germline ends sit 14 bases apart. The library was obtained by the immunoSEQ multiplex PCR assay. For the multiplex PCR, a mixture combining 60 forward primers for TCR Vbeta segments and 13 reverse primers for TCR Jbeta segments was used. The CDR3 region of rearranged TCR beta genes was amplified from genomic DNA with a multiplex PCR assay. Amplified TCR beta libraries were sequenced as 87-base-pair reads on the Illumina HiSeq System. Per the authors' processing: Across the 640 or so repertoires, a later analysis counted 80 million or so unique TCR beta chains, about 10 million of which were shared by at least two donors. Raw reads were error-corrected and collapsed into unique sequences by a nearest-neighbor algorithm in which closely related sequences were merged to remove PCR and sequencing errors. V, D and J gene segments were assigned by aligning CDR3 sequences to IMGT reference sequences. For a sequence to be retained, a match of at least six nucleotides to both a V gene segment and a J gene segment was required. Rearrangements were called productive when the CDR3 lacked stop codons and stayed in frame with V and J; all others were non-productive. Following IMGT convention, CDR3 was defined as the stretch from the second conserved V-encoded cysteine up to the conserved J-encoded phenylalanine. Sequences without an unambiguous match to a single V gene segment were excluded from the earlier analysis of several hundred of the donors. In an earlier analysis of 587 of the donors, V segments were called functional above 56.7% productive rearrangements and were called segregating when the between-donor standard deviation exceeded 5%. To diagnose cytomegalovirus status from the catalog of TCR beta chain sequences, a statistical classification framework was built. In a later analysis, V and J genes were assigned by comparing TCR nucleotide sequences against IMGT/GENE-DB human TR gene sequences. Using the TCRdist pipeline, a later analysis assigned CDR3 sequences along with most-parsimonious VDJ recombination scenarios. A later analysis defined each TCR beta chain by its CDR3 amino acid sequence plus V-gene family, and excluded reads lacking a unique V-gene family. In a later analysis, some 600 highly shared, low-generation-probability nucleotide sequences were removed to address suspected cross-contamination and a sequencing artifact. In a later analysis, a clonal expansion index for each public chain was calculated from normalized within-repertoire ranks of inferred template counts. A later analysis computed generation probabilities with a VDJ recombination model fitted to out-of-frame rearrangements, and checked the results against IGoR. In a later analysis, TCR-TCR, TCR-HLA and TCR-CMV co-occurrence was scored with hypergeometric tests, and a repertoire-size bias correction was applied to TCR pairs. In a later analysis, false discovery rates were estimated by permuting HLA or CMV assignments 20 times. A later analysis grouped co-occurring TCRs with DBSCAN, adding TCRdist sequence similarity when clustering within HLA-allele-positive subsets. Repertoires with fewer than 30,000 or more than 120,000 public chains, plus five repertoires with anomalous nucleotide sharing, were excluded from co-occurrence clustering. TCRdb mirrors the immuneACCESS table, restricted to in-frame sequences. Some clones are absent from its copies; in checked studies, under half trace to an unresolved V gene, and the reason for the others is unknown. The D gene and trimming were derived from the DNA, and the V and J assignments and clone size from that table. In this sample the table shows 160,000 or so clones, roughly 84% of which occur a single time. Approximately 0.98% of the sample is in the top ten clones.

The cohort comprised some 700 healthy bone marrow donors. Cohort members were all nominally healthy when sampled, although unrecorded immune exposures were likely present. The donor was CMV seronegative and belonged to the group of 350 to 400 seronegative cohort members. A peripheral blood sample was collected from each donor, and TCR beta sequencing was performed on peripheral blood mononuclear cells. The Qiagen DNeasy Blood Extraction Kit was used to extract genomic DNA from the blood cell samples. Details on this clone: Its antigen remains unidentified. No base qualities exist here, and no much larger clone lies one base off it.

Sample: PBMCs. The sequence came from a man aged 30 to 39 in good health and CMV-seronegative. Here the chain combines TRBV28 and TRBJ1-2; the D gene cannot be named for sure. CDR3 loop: CASSFEGVTHGYTF. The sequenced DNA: TGTGCCAGCAGTTTTGAGGGCGTTACTCATGGCTACACCTTC.